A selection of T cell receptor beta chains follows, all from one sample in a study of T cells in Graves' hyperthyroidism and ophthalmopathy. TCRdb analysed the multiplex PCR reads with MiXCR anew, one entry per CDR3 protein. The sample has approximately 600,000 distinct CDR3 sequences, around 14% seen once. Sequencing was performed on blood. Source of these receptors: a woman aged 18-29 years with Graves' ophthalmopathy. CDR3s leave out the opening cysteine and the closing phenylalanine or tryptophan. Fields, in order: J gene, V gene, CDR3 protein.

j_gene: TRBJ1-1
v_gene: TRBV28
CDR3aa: ASSLDRGNTEAF

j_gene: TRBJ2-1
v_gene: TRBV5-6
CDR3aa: ASSLMGSYNEQF

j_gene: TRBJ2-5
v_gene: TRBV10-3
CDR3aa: AISELDQETQY

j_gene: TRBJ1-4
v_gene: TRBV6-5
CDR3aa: ASSYSYRAGEKLF

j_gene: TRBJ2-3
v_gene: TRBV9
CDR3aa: ASSSYTGTSRDHTDTQY

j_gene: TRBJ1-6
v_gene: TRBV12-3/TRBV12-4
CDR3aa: ASSSYFNSPLH

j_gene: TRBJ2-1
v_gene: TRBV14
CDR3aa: ASSQDVGTNVYNEQF

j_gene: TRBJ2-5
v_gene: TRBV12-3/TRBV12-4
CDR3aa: ASSLREETQY

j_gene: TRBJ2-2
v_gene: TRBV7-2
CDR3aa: ASSLGPGATGELF

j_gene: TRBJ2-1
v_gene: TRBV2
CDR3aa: ASSPGLAVNEQF

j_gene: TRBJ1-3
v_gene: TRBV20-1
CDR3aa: SARRDSGNTIY

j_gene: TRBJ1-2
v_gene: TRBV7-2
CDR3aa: ASSFADYGYT

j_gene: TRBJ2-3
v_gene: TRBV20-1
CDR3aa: SAPLAGGPDTQY

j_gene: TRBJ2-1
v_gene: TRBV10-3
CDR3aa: AISSGQGAEGNEQF

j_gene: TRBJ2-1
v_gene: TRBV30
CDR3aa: AWGGGLVGSYNEQF

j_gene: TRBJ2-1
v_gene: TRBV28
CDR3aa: ASNPREGRSYNEQF

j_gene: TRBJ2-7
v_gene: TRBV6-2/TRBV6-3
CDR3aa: ASSLRRERY

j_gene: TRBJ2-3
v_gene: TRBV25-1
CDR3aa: ASSPTPGLAGEMWGTDTQY

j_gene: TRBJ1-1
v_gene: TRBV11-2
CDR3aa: ASRVNRGPTEAF

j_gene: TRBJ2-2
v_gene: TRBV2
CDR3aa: ASRAHKQIGNANTGELF

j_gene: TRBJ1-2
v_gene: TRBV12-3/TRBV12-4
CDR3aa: ASISGAGPGYT

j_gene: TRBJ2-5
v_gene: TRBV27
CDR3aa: ASSSLGQETQY

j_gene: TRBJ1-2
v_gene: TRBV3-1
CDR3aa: ASSPLNSRGGNYGYT

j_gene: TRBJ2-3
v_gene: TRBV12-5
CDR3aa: ASGSRAGGFTDTQY

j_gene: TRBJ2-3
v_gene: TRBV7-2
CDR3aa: AISLATGTGVSTDTQY

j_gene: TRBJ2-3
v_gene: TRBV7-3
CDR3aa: ASSLQRDPADTQY

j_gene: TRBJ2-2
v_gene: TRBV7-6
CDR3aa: ASSLVNRDRGRVGELF

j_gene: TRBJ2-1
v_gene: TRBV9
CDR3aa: ASSVVGGYNEQF

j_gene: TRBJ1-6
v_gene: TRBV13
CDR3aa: ASSLSPLSPLH

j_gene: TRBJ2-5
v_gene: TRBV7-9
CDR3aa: ASSQGQIQETQY

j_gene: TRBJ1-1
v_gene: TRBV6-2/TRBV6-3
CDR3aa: ASSRDKGNTEAF

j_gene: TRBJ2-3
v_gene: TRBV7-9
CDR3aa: ASSGQGSDTQY

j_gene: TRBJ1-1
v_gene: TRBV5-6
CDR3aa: ASSWDRGWGAF

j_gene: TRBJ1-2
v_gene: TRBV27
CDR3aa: ASSRGYHYYGYT

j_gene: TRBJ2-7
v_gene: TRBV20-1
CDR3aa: SASPPSRGVNEQY

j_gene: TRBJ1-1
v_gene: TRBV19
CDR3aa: ASSILGMNTEAF

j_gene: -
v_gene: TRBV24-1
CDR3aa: ATSESGDPSYNEQY

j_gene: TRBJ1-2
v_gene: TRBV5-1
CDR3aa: ASSPRGTGNYGYT

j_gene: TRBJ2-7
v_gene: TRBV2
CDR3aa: ASRRSYLSPNYEQY

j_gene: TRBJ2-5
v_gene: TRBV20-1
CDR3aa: SAWGQQETQY

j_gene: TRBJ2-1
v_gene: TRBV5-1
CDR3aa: ASSPNPAGGPYNEQF

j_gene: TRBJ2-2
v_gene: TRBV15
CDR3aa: ATSRMGGELF

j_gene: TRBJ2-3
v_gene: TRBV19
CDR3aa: ASSISGSSMGNTQY

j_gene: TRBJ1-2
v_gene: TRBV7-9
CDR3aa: ASSSARGDYGYT

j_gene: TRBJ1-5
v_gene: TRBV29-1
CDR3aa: SVGRDQPQH

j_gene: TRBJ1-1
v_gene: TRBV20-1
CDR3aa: REGAGSTEAF

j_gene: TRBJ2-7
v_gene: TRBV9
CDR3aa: ASSVDGGGNAEQY

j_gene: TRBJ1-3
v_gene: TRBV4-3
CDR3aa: ASSPTLGGDTIY

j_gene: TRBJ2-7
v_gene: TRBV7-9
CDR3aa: ASSSARRPYEQY

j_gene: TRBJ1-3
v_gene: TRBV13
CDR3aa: ASSRTASSGNTIY

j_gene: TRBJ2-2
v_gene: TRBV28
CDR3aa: ASSFGNLLTRKNAGELF

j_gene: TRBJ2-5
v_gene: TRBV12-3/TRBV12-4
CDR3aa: ASSLGAGGAGTQY

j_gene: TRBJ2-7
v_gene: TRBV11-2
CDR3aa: ASSPGQGAFDEQY